One and the same sample provided the 28 T cell receptor beta chains below, sequenced in a study of blood T cells in healthy people across ages. Next came a second PCR, run for about 6 to 12 cycles, which used a sample-barcoded 5' primer along with a J-beta primer mix. TCRdb re-called the 5' RACE reads through MiXCR, storing one row per CDR3 protein. This table holds approximately 810,000 distinct CDR3 sequences, roughly 34% found once. Sequenced: blood. The receptors stem from a man aged 18 to 35 in good health.

Worth noting for this clonotype: A much larger clone is a single base away; this may be a read error. This chain joins TRBV7-7 and TRBJ2-1; 10 nucleotides align to TRBD1. The CDR3 has 16 amino acids. Germline CDR1 is SSHAT and CDR2 is FNYEAQ (reference sequence). The CDR3 here is CASSLAADRGANERFF. The CDR3 DNA reads TGTGCTAGCAGCTTAGCTGCGGACAGGGGGGCCAATGAGCGGTTCTTC.

The gene calls are TRBV24-1 and TRBJ2-1; D may correspond to TRBD1 or TRBD2 (5 bases each). CDR3 size: 15 residues. V was cut by 3 bases and J by 2 bases, with 10 bases left in between. The germline CDR1 and CDR2 sequences are KGHDR and SFDVKD. The CDR3 region is CATSDGTETYNEQFF. CDR3 bases: TGTGCCACCAGTGATGGGACGGAGACCTACAATGAGCAGTTCTTC.

As for this clonotype: This may arise from a read error, as a much more abundant clone is one base away. The chain employs TRBV20-1 and TRBJ2-5; possible D gene TRBD1, 6 bases. The germline V gene has CDR1 DFQATT and CDR2 SNEGSKA (reference sequence). This CDR3 contains 13 residues. V lost 6 bases and J lost 5, with 16 bases in between. In DNA, the CDR3 is TGCAGTGCCCCGCTAGGGGGTTGGGAGACCCAGTACTTC. Translating it yields CSAPLGGWETQYF.

This clonotype was detected only a few times. V gene TRBV28 combines with J gene TRBJ2-1; D might be TRBD1 (6 bases). The DNA end lines up better with TRBJ2-7; the J call may be wrong. Germline CDR1 and CDR2: MDHEN and SYDVKM. CDR3 size: 15 residues. The CDR3 region has the DNA TGTGCCAGCAGCACCCCTGTGTGGGGGCACAATGAGCAGTACTTC. Translation gives CASSTPVWGHNEQYF.

On this clonotype itself: Compared with germline, one end of the junction differs, possibly owing to a read error. The V and J genes are TRBV9 and TRBJ1-1, with a weak D call TRBD1 (5 bases). Germline-derived CDR1 and CDR2 are SGDLS and YYNGEE. CDR3 length: 13 amino acids. The CDR3 region is CANSVTGTTEAFF. The CDR3, as DNA: TGTGCCAACAGCGTTACCGGGACCACTGAAGCTTTCTTT.

This chain uses TRBV5-1 with TRBJ2-7; perhaps TRBD2 as D (6 bases). The CDR3 consists of 15 residues. V gave up 2 bases and J gave up 12 bases, with 24 bases separating them. Germline V gene lookup returns CDR1 SGHRS and CDR2 YFSETQ. The chain's CDR3 is CASSLRQGNRETRYF. DNA for the CDR3: TGCGCCAGCAGCTTAAGGCAGGGTAATCGGGAGACCCGGTACTTC.

This sequence joins TRBV6-2 or TRBV6-3 and TRBJ2-4, with D unclear. The germline V and J ends were trimmed by 3 bases and 0 bases, with 6 bases remaining between them. The CDR3 extends over 14 amino acids. CDR1 and CDR2 from the germline V gene are MNHEY and SVGEGT. The CDR3 sequence is CASSYMGAKNIQYF. The CDR3 nucleotides read TGTGCCAGCAGTTATATGGGAGCCAAAAACATTCAGTACTTC.

This clonotype was observed at least ten times. This chain links TRBV20-1 with TRBJ2-1, with TRBD2 matching 11 bases. Germline lookup yields CDR1 DFQATT and CDR2 SNEGSKA (reference sequence). The CDR3 spans 17 residues. Trimming at V came to 5 bases and at J to 7 bases, leaving 16 bases not matched to a gene. CDR3 coding DNA: TGCAGTGCTCTAGCATGGGCTAGCGGGGGGAAGGGTAATGAGCAGTTCTTC. Its translation is CSALAWASGGKGNEQFF.

This clonotype has just a few counts. In DNA form, the CDR3 reads TGTGCCAGCAGTCCCAGGACGCGGGGGTGGAACACTGAAGCTTTCTTT. Protein sequence: CASSPRTRGWNTEAFF. V gene TRBV12-3 or TRBV12-4 combines with J gene TRBJ1-1, with D perhaps TRBD1 (5 bases). The CDR3 is 16 amino acids. V gave up 5 bases and J gave up 1 base, with 17 bases separating them.

The rearrangement joins TRBV12-3 or TRBV12-4 to TRBJ1-1; 8 nucleotides align to TRBD1. Trimming cost V 5 bases and J 6 bases; bases outside gene matches: 5. CDR3 length: 13 amino acids. The CDR3 region has the DNA TGTGCCAGCAGTGTGGACAGGGCGGCTGAAGCTTTCTTT. Its protein is CASSVDRAAEAFF.

V gene TRBV7-2 combines with J gene TRBJ1-3, with D tentatively TRBD1 (5 bases). V shed 1 base and J shed 5 bases, with 9 bases lying between them. The CDR3 spans 14 residues. CDR1 and CDR2 from the germline V gene are SGHTA and FQGNSA. The DNA of the CDR3 is TGTGCCAGCAGCTTAGAGTCAGGGAGAAACACCATATATTTT. Its protein is CASSLESGRNTIYF.

This clonotype was picked up a small number of times. CDR3 in amino acids: CASSQETIGFSSIYGYTF. CDR3 nucleotides: TGCGCCAGCAGCCAAGAAACTATTGGGTTTTCTTCTATCTATGGCTACACCTTC. The chain employs TRBV4-3 and TRBJ1-2, with D unclear. Germline V lookup: CDR1 LGHNA, CDR2 YSLEER. Trimming shortened V by 0 bases and J by 4 bases, and 21 bases separated the two germline ends. This CDR3 spans 18 amino acids.

Points on this clonotype: The junction differs from germline at one of its ends, possibly a read error. The chain has TRBV7-9 and TRBJ2-1; D possibly corresponds to TRBD1 (6 bases). The CDR3 extends over 16 amino acids. CDR1 SEHNR and CDR2 FQNEAQ come from the germline V gene (reference sequence). This CDR3 is CASGSGQFASCNEQFF. CDR3 in DNA: TGTGCCAGCGGCTCCGGACAGTTCGCCTCCTGCAATGAGCAGTTCTTC. The complete variable domain, with remaining parts taken from reference TRBV7-9 and TRBJ2-1, reads DTGVSQNPRHKITKRGQNVTFRCDPISEHNRLYWYRQTLGQGPEFLTYFQNEAQLEKSRLLSDRFSAERPKGSFSTLEIQRTEQGDSAMYLCASGSGQFASCNEQFFGPGTRLTVL.

This clonotype appeared once. This may stem from a read error, because a much larger clone lies one nucleotide away. The V and J genes are TRBV4-3 and TRBJ2-7; D remains ambiguous. The CDR3 spans 13 residues. Germline lookup yields CDR1 LGHNA and CDR2 YSLEER. V lost 0 bases and J 3 bases, leaving 6 bases between the germline ends. CDR3 in DNA: TGCGCCAGCAGCCAAGAGACGGACTACGAGCAGTACTTC. Residues: CASSQETDYEQYF.

The chain combines TRBV18 with TRBJ1-2; unclear D gene. V lost 2 bases to trimming and J lost 1 base, with 11 bases between them. This CDR3 region has 15 residues. CDR1 is KGHSH and CDR2 is LQKENI in the germline V gene. Written as DNA, the CDR3 is TGTGCCAGCTCACCAGAAGGGCAGTTTAACTATGGCTACACCTTC. Translated, it gives CASSPEGQFNYGYTF.

This clonotype has a single count. V usage is TRBV25-1 and J usage is TRBJ2-3; TRBD1 aligns across 11 bases. Germline V gene data show CDR1 as MGHDK and CDR2 as SYGVNS. Trimming removed 8 bases from V and 4 bases from J; junction bases left unmatched: 8. CDR3 length: 15 residues. The DNA of the CDR3 is TGTGCCAGCGGAAGAAGGACAGGGGGCGCAGATACGCAGTATTTT. It is translated as CASGRRTGGADTQYF.

V gene TRBV12-3 or TRBV12-4 combines with J gene TRBJ1-6; no reliable D call. This CDR3 has 14 residues. Trimming shortened V by 7 bases and J by 0 bases, and 7 bases separated the two germline ends. The DNA of the CDR3 is TGTGCCAGCACCTACTCCTCCTATAATTCACCCCTCCACTTT. Translating gives CASTYSSYNSPLHF.

This rearrangement joins TRBV7-8 to TRBJ2-1; 8 bases are a match to TRBD1. The ends lost 6 bases at V and 0 bases at J; junction bases unmatched: 10. In germline, CDR1 is SGHVS, CDR2 FQNEAQ. This CDR3 has 17 residues. The CDR3 sequence: CASSWTGQKPSYNEQFF. Written as DNA, the CDR3 is TGTGCCAGCAGTTGGACAGGGCAAAAACCCTCCTACAATGAGCAGTTCTTC.

This clonotype was seen repeatedly, ten times or more. At one end the junction does not follow the germline gene, possibly because of a read error. This chain links TRBV7-9 with TRBJ2-7; no reliable D call. CDR1 is SEHNR, CDR2 FQNEAQ, per germline (reference sequence). The CDR3 is 12 residues long. The CDR3 loop reads CASSLVGYEQYF. CDR3 nucleotide sequence: TGCGCCAGCAGCTTGGTTGGTTACGAGCAGTACTTC.

The chain is built from TRBV6-5 and TRBJ1-1; 7 nucleotides agree with TRBD1. The CDR3 consists of 16 residues. The germline CDR1 and CDR2 sequences are MNHEY and SVGAGI. V gave up 2 bases and J gave up 4 bases; unmatched junction bases: 10. In DNA, the CDR3 is TGTGCCAGCAGTTACGATCTTGGCAGGGGGAGCACTGAAGCTTTCTTT. Translating gives CASSYDLGRGSTEAFF.

The V gene is TRBV12-3 or TRBV12-4, the J gene TRBJ1-2, with D uncertain. The CDR3 length is 13 residues. Trimming removed 2 bases from V and 3 bases from J, with 7 bases in between. The CDR3 DNA sequence: TGTGCCAGCAGTTTAATAGCTGACTATGGCTACACCTTC. Its protein is CASSLIADYGYTF.

This clonotype was detected a few times. The chain employs TRBV7-2 and TRBJ2-6; D is undetermined. V shed 5 bases and J shed 0 bases, with 14 bases lying between them. The germline V gene encodes CDR1 SGHTA and CDR2 FQGNSA. There are 17 residues in the CDR3. The CDR3 sequence is CASSPYKVYSGANVLTF. CDR3 DNA: TGTGCCAGCAGCCCTTATAAGGTTTACTCTGGGGCCAACGTCCTGACTTTC.

The V gene is TRBV4-3, the J gene TRBJ2-3; D gene uncertain. This CDR3 is built from 14 residues. With 0 bases removed from V and 5 bases from J, the gap between germline ends came to 9 bases. Germline V gives CDR1 LGHNA, CDR2 YSLEER. The CDR3 DNA reads TGCGCCAGCAGCCAAGATAACAGTAAAGATACGCAGTATTTT. Protein product: CASSQDNSKDTQYF.

This clonotype was counted many times. The rearrangement uses TRBV7-8 and TRBJ2-7, with no clear D. V shed 1 base and J shed 3 bases, with 7 bases lying between them. This CDR3 has 13 amino acids. From germline, CDR1 is SGHVS and CDR2 FQNEAQ. The CDR3 sequence is CASSLGPNYEQYF. The CDR3 bases are TGTGCCAGCAGCTTAGGGCCCAACTACGAGCAGTACTTC. The full variable domain, its missing parts supplied by reference TRBV7-8 and TRBJ2-7, is GAGVSQSPRYKVAKRGQDVALRCDPISGHVSLFWYQQALGQGPEFLTYFQNEAQLDKSGLPSDRFFAERPEGSVSTLKIQRTQQEDSAVYLCASSLGPNYEQYFGPGTRLTVT.

This clonotype was counted between two and nine times. The J gene is TRBJ1-1, the V gene TRBV20-1; D is possibly TRBD1 (5 bases). The CDR3 has 15 amino acids. V was trimmed by 2 bases and J by 1 base, leaving 14 bases between them. The germline V gene has CDR1 DFQATT and CDR2 SNEGSKA (reference sequence). The CDR3 reads CSARKPGGGNTEAFF. The CDR3 DNA follows: TGCAGTGCTAGAAAGCCCGGTGGGGGGAACACTGAAGCTTTCTTT.

As to this clonotype: This may be a read error, as it is one base from a much larger clone. V and J are TRBV9 and TRBJ2-5; D is undetermined. CDR1 is SGDLS and CDR2 is YYNGEE in the germline V gene. V was trimmed by 4 bases and J by 11 bases, leaving 12 bases between them. The CDR3 is 11 amino acids. The CDR3 loop is CASSPLGEQYF. CDR3 in DNA: TGTGCCAGCAGCCCCCTCGGTGAGCAGTACTTC.

The chain is built from TRBV20-1 and TRBJ1-5, with 7 positions matching TRBD1. J gave up 4 bases and V 7 bases, and 10 bases lay outside the gene matches. Germline V gives CDR1 DFQATT, CDR2 SNEGSKA (reference sequence). The CDR3 extends over 14 amino acids. As DNA, the CDR3 is TGCAGTGGAATCACAGGGGCGCCGAATCAGCCCCAGCATTTT. Its translation: CSGITGAPNQPQHF.

This chain connects TRBV5-1 to TRBJ2-2, with 7 bases lining up with TRBD1. With 4 bases clipped from V and 7 bases from J, the junction kept 10 bases outside the gene matches. Germline CDR1 SGHRS, CDR2 YFSETQ. The CDR3 spans 15 residues. The CDR3 sequence: CASSTSDRSGGELFF. CDR3 sequence (DNA): TGCGCCAGCAGCACCTCGGACAGGAGTGGCGGGGAGCTGTTTTTT.